The next 11 T cell receptor beta chains were all read from a single sample in a study of T-cell reconstitution after alpha-beta-depleted transplantation in children. Researchers prepared the TCRbeta library using unique molecular identifiers, the study reports. TCRdb reprocessed the PCR reads with MiXCR, giving one entry per CDR3 protein. The repertoire holds about 470,000 distinct CDR3 sequences, with about 40% as singletons. The sample here was PBMCs, taken before TCRalphabeta/CD19-depleted stem cell transplant. Every receptor here comes from a girl aged 2 to 9 with aplastic anemia, due to receive a stem cell transplant.

This clonotype came up many times. V and J are TRBV29-1 and TRBJ2-2; 7 positions agree with TRBD1. Germline V CDR1 and CDR2: SQVTM, ANQGSEA. Trimming took 8 bases from V and 7 from J; bases not matched to a gene: 10. This CDR3 has 13 residues. CDR3: CSFNRGIDGELFF. For the CDR3, the DNA is TGCAGCTTCAACAGGGGCATCGACGGGGAGCTGTTTTTT.

There are many counts of this clonotype. The J gene is TRBJ2-2, the V gene TRBV4-1, with D possibly TRBD2 on 5 matching bases. The CDR3 has 18 amino acids. V was cut by 0 bases and J by 4 bases, with 18 bases left in between. Germline V gene sequence: CDR1 MGHRA, CDR2 YSYEKL. The CDR3 sequence is CASSQDIRLFGSTGELFF. The DNA for the CDR3 is TGCGCCAGCAGCCAAGATATCCGACTATTCGGTAGCACCGGGGAGCTGTTTTTT.

The rearrangement joins TRBV6-2 or TRBV6-3 to TRBJ2-4, with TRBD1 identical over 7 bases. V gave up 8 bases and J gave up 0 bases; unmatched junction bases: 10. The CDR3 consists of 16 residues. The germline CDR1 and CDR2 sequences are MNHEY and SVGEGT. The CDR3, as DNA: TGTGCCAGCGGTGAAACCGGGACAGCAGCCAAAAACATTCAGTACTTC. Protein sequence: CASGETGTAAKNIQYF.

In this sample, this clonotype turned up a few times. J is TRBJ2-7 and V is TRBV6-1; D may correspond to TRBD1 or TRBD2 (5 bases each). CDR1 MNHNS and CDR2 SASEGT come from the germline V gene. Deletions cut 4 bases from V and 0 bases from J, with 10 bases between. The CDR3 loop spans 14 amino acids. The CDR3 sequence: CASSGSGGSYEQYF. CDR3 bases: TGTGCCAGCAGTGGAAGTGGGGGCTCCTACGAGCAGTACTTC.

This chain joins TRBV12-3 or TRBV12-4 and TRBJ1-5; 8 nucleotides align to TRBD1. Germline trimming cut 6 bases from V and 6 bases from J; bases unmatched to any gene: 4. The CDR3 extends over 13 amino acids. This CDR3 is CASSRTGSQPQHF. CDR3 in DNA: TGTGCCAGCAGCAGGACAGGGAGTCAGCCCCAGCATTTT.

The sample holds a few counts of this clonotype. The chain couples TRBV5-1 to TRBJ2-7; the D gene is possibly TRBD2 (6 bases). Germline CDR1 is SGHRS and CDR2 is YFSETQ. The ends were cut back, 5 bases at V and 9 bases at J, with 12 bases in the middle. This CDR3 contains 11 residues. In DNA, the CDR3 is TGCGCCAGCAGGGAGGGGACCTCGCAGTACTTC. Its translation: CASREGTSQYF.

This clonotype was seen repeatedly, ten times or more. This sequence joins TRBV5-1 and TRBJ1-2; D remains ambiguous. The germline V gene encodes CDR1 SGHRS and CDR2 YFSETQ. This CDR3 is built from 15 residues. Trimming removed 3 bases from V and 5 bases from J, with 17 bases in between. The CDR3 here is CASSSVSGISYGYTF. The CDR3 region has the DNA TGCGCCAGCAGCTCGGTTTCGGGGATTTCTTATGGCTACACCTTC.

This clonotype was counted ten times or more. The rearrangement uses TRBV28 and TRBJ2-3; D remains ambiguous. CDR3 length: 13 residues. Germline V lookup: CDR1 MDHEN, CDR2 SYDVKM. V shed 2 bases and J shed 4 bases, with 7 bases lying between them. CDR3 sequence reads: CASSLETSDTQYF. CDR3 nucleotides: TGTGCCAGCAGTTTAGAGACATCAGATACGCAGTATTTT.

The chain carries TRBV6-9 and TRBJ1-5; perhaps TRBD1 as D (5 bases). The V gene lost 2 bases and the J gene lost 6 bases, with 17 bases spanning the gap. Germline V CDR1 and CDR2: MNHGY, SVAAGI. CDR3 size: 16 residues. CDR3 protein: CASSYPVGSGGQPQHF. DNA of the CDR3: TGTGCCAGCAGTTATCCGGTGGGCTCGGGGGGTCAGCCCCAGCATTTT.

This clonotype has only a few counts. J is TRBJ1-2 and V is TRBV9; 9 bases match TRBD1. This CDR3 spans 14 amino acids. V trimming: 3 bases; J trimming: 14 bases; junction bases outside the gene matches: 14. Germline values: CDR1 SGDLS, CDR2 YYNGEE. The CDR3 is CASSDNGGQGTLTF. Written as DNA, the CDR3 is TGTGCCAGCAGCGACAATGGGGGACAGGGTACCTTGACCTTC.

V gene TRBV7-2 combines with J gene TRBJ1-4; 7 bases map to TRBD1. Germline V gives CDR1 SGHTA, CDR2 FQGNSA. The CDR3 extends over 14 amino acids. Trimming took 3 bases from V and 6 from J; bases not matched to a gene: 4. CDR3: CASSFSGGDEKLFF. CDR3 DNA: TGTGCCAGCAGCTTTTCAGGGGGGGATGAAAAACTGTTTTTT.